This TCR beta chain was captured by sequencing in a study of PD-1 blockade in classical Hodgkin lymphoma. Per germline, CDR1 MGHRA and CDR2 YSYEKL. The CDR3 spans 16 residues. Deletions cut 0 bases from V and 8 bases from J, with 16 bases between. Measured with immunoSEQ multiplex PCR; TCRdb has only the in-frame clones, and not every one. The table includes 85,000 to 90,000 clones, 90% detected once. Time point reported: cycle 4 day 1 (C4D1), after less than 7 weeks of nivolumab. All patients relapsed after autologous stem cell transplantation, and brentuximab vedotin exposure varied. The V gene is TRBV4-1, the J gene TRBJ1-4; D is undetermined. Source: peripheral blood mononuclear cells (PBMCs), taken before the fourth cycle of nivolumab. The receptor comes from a human donor with classical Hodgkin lymphoma. CDR3 amino acids: CASSQDREVVEEKLFF. The CDR3 DNA reads as TGCGCCAGCAGCCAAGATCGTGAGGTCGTAGAGGAAAAACTGTTTTTT.